This TCR beta chain derives from a study of cytomegalovirus exposure and HLA in healthy donors. Study-level background: For the 300 to 400 genotyped donors, approximately 82% fell within the Caucasian-associated ancestry cluster.

This clone has a handful of counts. Its antigen is undetermined. PCR was performed using 60 Vbeta and 13 Jbeta primers. Here immunoSEQ multiplex PCR was the method, and the copy in TCRdb shows in-frame clones only, minus some. Among 150,000 or so clones listed, roughly 84% were seen once. The ends were cut back, 4 bases at V and 5 bases at J, with 12 bases in the middle. Germline V CDR1 and CDR2: SGHNT, YENEEA. CDR3 length: 14 residues. Study-wide results and caveats: A later analysis linked a missense variant in DCLRE1C to the trimming of TCR beta V and J genes. Earlier analysis found most TCR beta V segments productive about 87% or about 30% of the time.

Sequencing input: PBMCs. The TCR comes from a woman under 30 in good health and CMV-seronegative. The rearrangement joins TRBV11-3 to TRBJ2-1; maybe TRBD2 (6 bases). As DNA, the CDR3 is TGTGCCAGCAGCTCAATAGCGGCGAACAATGAGCAGTTCTTC. Translation: CASSSIAANNEQFF.